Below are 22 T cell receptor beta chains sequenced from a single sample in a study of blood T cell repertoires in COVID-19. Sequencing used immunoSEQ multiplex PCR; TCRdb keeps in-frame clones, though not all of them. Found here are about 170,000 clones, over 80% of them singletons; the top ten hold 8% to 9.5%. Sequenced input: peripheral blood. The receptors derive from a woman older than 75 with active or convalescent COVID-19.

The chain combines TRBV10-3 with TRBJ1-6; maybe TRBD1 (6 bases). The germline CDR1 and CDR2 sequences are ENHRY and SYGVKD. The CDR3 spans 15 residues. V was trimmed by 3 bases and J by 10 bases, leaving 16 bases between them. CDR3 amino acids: CAISDRGDTRSPLHF. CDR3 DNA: TGTGCCATCAGTGACCGTGGGGACACTAGGTCACCCCTCCACTTT.

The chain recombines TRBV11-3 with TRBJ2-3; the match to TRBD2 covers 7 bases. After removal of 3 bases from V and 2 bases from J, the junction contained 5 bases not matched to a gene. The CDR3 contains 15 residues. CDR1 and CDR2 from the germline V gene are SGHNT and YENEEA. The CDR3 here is CASSLRAGFTDTQYF. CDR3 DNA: TGTGCCAGCAGCTTGCGAGCGGGGTTCACAGATACGCAGTATTTT.

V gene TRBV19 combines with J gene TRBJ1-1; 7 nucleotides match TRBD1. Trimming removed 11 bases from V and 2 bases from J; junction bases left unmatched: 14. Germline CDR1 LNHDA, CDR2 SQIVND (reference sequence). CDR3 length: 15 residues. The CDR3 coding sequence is TGTGCCTCCCGCAGGGGGGCAACGCAAAACACTGAAGCTTTCTTT. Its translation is CASRRGATQNTEAFF.

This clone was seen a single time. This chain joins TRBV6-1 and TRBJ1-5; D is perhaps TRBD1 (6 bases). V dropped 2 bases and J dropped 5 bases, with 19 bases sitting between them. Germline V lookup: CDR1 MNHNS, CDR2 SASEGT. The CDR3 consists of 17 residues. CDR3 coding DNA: TGTGCCAGCAGTGAAAATGAAGGGACAAAGGTGCATCAGCCCCAGCATTTT. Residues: CASSENEGTKVHQPQHF.

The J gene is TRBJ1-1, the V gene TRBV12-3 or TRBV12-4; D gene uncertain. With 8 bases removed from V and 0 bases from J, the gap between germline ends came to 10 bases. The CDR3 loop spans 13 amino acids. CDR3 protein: CASRREVNTEAFF. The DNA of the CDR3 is TGTGCCAGCCGCCGGGAAGTGAACACTGAAGCTTTCTTT.

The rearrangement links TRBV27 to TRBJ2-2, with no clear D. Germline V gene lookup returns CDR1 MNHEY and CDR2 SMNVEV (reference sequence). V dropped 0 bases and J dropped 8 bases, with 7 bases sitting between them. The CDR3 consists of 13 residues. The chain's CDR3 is CASSLSPRGELFF. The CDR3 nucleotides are TGTGCCAGCAGTTTATCCCCTAGGGGGGAGCTGTTTTTT.

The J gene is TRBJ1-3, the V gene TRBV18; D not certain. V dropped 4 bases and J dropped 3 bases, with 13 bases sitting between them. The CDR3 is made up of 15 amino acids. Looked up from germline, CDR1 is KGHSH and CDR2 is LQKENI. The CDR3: CASSLLVGSGNTIYF. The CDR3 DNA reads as TGTGCCAGCTCACTTCTAGTGGGTAGTGGAAACACCATATATTTT.

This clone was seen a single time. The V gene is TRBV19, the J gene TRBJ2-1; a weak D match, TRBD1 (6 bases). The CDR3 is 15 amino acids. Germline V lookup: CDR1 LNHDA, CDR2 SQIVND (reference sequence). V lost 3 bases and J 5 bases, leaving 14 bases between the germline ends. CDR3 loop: CASSISGQTHNEQFF. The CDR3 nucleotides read TGTGCCAGTAGTATCAGCGGACAGACTCACAATGAGCAGTTCTTC.

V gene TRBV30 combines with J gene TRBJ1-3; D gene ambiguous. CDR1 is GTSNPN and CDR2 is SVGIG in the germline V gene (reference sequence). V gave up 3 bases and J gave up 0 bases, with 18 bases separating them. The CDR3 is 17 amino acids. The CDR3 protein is CAWREREIVDSGNTIYF. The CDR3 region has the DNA TGTGCCTGGAGAGAAAGGGAGATTGTAGACTCTGGAAACACCATATATTTT.

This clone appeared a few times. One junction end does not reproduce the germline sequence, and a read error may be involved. This CDR3 reads CASSQEVGLAYSSEQYF. The CDR3 region has the DNA TGCGCCAGCAGCCAAGAAGTCGGGTTAGCCTACTCCTCCGAGCAGTACTTC. The V and J genes are TRBV4-1 and TRBJ2-7, with unresolved D. The germline V gene has CDR1 MGHRA and CDR2 YSYEKL. The CDR3 is 17 amino acids.

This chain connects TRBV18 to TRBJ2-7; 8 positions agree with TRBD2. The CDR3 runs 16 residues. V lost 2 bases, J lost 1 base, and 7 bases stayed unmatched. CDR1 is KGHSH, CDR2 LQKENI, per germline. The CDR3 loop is CASSPEVAGTSYEQYF. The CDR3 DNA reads TGTGCCAGCTCACCAGAGGTAGCGGGGACTTCCTACGAGCAGTACTTC.

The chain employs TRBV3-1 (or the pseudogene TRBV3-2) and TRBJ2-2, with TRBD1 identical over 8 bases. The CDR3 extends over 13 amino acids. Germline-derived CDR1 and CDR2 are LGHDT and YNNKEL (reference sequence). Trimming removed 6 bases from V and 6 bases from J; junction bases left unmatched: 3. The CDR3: CASRDRDAGELFF. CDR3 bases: TGTGCCAGCAGGGACAGGGACGCCGGGGAGCTGTTTTTT.

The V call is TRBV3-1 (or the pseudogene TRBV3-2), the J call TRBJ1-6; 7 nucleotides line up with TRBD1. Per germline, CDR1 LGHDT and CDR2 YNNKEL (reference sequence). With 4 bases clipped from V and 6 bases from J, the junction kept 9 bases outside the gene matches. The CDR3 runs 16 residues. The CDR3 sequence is CASSPRDSTFNSPLHF. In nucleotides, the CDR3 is TGTGCCAGCAGCCCCCGGGACAGCACTTTTAATTCACCCCTCCACTTT.

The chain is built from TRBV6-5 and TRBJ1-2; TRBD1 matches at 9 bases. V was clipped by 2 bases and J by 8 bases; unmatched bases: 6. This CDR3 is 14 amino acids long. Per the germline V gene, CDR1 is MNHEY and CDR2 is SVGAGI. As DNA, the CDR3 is TGTGCCAGCAGTTACCGGGGACAGGGAGGAGGCTACACCTTC. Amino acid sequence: CASSYRGQGGGYTF.

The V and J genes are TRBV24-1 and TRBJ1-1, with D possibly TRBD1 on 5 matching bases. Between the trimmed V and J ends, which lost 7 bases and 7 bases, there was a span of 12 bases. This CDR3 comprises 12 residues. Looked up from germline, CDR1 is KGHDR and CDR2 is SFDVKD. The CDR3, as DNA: TGTGCCACCAGAGGGACTTCTGGTGAAGCTTTCTTT. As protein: CATRGTSGEAFF.

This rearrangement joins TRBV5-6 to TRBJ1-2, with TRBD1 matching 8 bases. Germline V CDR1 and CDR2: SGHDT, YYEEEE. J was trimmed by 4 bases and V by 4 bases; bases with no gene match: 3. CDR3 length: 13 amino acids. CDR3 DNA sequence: TGTGCCAGCAGCCTGGACAGGGCCTATGGCTACACCTTC. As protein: CASSLDRAYGYTF.

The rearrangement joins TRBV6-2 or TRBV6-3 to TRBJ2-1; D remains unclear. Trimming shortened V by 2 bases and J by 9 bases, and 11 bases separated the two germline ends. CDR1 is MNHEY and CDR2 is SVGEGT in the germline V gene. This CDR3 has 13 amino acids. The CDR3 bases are TGTGCCAGCAGTTACCTCCTTCTCGGTGAGCAGTTCTTC. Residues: CASSYLLLGEQFF.

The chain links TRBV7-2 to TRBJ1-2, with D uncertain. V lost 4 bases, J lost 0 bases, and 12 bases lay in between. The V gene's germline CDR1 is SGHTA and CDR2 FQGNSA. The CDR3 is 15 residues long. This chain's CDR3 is CASSSSGRANYGYTF. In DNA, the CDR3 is TGTGCCAGCAGCTCAAGCGGACGAGCTAACTATGGCTACACCTTC.

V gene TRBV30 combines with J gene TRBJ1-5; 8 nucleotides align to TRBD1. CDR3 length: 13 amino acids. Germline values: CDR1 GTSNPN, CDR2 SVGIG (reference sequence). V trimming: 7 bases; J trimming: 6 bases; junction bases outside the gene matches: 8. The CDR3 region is CAFGQGGGQPQHF. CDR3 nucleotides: TGTGCCTTCGGACAGGGAGGGGGTCAGCCCCAGCATTTT.

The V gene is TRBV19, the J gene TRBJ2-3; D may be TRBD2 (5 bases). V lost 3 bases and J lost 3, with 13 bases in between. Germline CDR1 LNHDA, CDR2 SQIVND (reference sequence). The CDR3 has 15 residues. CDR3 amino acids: CASSIPELGTDTQYF. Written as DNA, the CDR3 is TGTGCCAGTAGTATCCCTGAACTAGGAACAGATACGCAGTATTTT.

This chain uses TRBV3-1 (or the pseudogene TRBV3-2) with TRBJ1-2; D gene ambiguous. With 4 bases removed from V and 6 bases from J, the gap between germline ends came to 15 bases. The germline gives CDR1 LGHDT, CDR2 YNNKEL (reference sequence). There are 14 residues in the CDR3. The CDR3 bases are TGTGCCAGCAGCCGCTATGACACAATGGATGGCTACACCTTC. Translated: CASSRYDTMDGYTF.

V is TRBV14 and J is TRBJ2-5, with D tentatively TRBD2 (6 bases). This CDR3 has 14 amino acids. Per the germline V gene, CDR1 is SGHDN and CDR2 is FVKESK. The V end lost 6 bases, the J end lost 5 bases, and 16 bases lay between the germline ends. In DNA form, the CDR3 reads TGTGCCAGCAGGGAGGGCAGTTTGAAGGAGACCCAGTACTTC. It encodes CASREGSLKETQYF.